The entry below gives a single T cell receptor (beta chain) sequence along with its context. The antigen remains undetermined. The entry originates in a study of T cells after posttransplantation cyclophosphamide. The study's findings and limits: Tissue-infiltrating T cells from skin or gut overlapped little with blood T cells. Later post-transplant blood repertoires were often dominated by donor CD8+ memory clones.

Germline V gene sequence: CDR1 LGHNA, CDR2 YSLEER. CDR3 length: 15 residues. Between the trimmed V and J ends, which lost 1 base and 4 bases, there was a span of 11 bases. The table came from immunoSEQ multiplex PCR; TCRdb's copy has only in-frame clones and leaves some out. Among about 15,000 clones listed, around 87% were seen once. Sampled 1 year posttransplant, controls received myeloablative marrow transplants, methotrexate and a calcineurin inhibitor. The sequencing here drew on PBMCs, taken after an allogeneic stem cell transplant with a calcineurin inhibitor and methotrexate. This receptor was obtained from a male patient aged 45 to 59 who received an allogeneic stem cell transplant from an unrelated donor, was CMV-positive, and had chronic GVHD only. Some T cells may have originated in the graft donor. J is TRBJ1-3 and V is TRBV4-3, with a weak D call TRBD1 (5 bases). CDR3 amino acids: CASSQGPDRGNTIYF. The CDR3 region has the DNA TGCGCCAGCAGCCAAGGGCCCGACAGAGGAAACACCATATATTTT.